The 21 T cell receptor beta chains reported below all come from one sample, sequenced in a study of T cells after yellow fever vaccination. TCRdb reprocessed the 5' RACE reads with MiXCR, giving one entry per CDR3 protein. The sample contains 450,000 to 550,000 distinct CDR3 sequences, roughly 21% of which appear only once. The source was PBMCs, collected 15 days after the yellow fever booster vaccination. Receptors were obtained from a man aged 30-40 years who received the YFV17D yellow fever vaccine.

The genes are TRBV12-3 or TRBV12-4 and TRBJ2-7; D is unresolved. The CDR3 totals 15 residues. Trimming cost V 6 bases and J 0 bases, with 15 bases left between them. CDR3 DNA: TGTGCCAGCAGCACCATCGGCCGAAGCTCCTACGAGCAGTACTTC. Its protein product is CASSTIGRSSYEQYF.

This chain uses TRBV10-3 with TRBJ2-1; 7 bases fit TRBD2. The V segment lost 7 bases and the J segment 9 bases; nucleotides outside the gene matches: 9. The CDR3 spans 13 residues. Germline loops: CDR1 ENHRY, CDR2 SYGVKD. The chain's CDR3 is CAITGAGDGEQFF. CDR3 DNA sequence: TGTGCCATCACCGGGGCGGGAGACGGTGAGCAGTTCTTC.

Worth noting for this clonotype: At one of its ends the junction is not consistent with the germline gene, which may arise from a read error. V is TRBV10-3 and J is TRBJ2-7; the match to TRBD2 covers 8 bases. The CDR3 has 12 amino acids. Germline CDR1 ENHRY, CDR2 SYGVKD. The chain's CDR3 is CAISEQTGTSNF. The DNA of the CDR3 is TGTGCCATCAGTGAGCAGACCGGGACTAGTAACTTC.

This clonotype was seen ten or more times. This sequence joins TRBV5-4 and TRBJ2-5; 9 bases map to TRBD1. Losses at the gene ends were 4 bases for V and 4 bases for J; bases not matched to a gene: 5. This CDR3 comprises 14 residues. Germline CDR1 reads SGHNT; CDR2 reads YYREEE (reference sequence). The CDR3 spells CASSRGQGTETQYF. The DNA of the CDR3 is TGTGCCAGCAGCAGGGGACAGGGAACAGAGACCCAGTACTTC.

The CDR3 DNA is TGTGCCAGCAGTTTAGCAAGCCCCGGGACAGGGTTCGGCGGGGAGCTGTTTTTT. Residues: CASSLASPGTGFGGELFF. The V gene is TRBV27, the J gene TRBJ2-2; 9 bases agree with TRBD1. Germline loops: CDR1 MNHEY, CDR2 SMNVEV (reference sequence). V lost 2 bases, J lost 7 bases, and 14 bases stayed unmatched. CDR3 length: 18 amino acids.

In its sample, this clonotype was seen many times. The chain recombines TRBV27 with TRBJ2-5; unclear D gene. The CDR3 is 13 residues long. Germline V CDR1 and CDR2: MNHEY, SMNVEV (reference sequence). The ends were cut back, 5 bases at V and 4 bases at J, with 11 bases in the middle. CDR3 in amino acids: CASSPGGRETQYF. CDR3 nucleotides: TGTGCCAGCAGTCCCGGTGGGCGAGAGACCCAGTACTTC.

This rearrangement joins TRBV4-3 to TRBJ2-2, with a possible D match to TRBD1 (5 bases). Deletions cut 4 bases from V and 3 bases from J, with 12 bases between. This CDR3 is built from 15 residues. The germline CDR1 and CDR2 sequences are LGHNA and YSLEER. The DNA for the CDR3 is TGCGCCAGCAGCCCCCAGGGTTTCGACACCGGGGAGCTGTTTTTT. Translation: CASSPQGFDTGELFF.

This rearrangement joins TRBV20-1 to TRBJ1-1, with 7 bases fitting TRBD1. The V and J ends lost 5 bases and 1 base, in that order; junction bases with no gene match: 10. The CDR3 loop spans 15 amino acids. Germline assignment: CDR1 DFQATT and CDR2 SNEGSKA (reference sequence). CDR3 region: CSAYLLRGRNTEAFF. CDR3 nucleotides: TGCAGTGCTTATTTGCTCAGGGGGAGGAACACTGAAGCTTTCTTT.

The rearrangement uses TRBV4-2 and TRBJ1-5, with 10 bases identical to TRBD1. The CDR3 contains 14 residues. Trimming at V came to 4 bases and at J to 9 bases, leaving 6 bases not matched to a gene. Germline assignment: CDR1 LGHNA and CDR2 YNFKEQ. The CDR3 nucleotides read TGTGCCAGCAGCCTCGGGACAGGGGATGGGCCCCAGCATTTT. Its translation is CASSLGTGDGPQHF.

The gene calls are TRBV18 and TRBJ2-5; D is unresolved. Trimming removed 3 bases at V and 3 bases at J, with 5 bases between. There are 12 residues in the CDR3. The germline V gene encodes CDR1 KGHSH and CDR2 LQKENI. CDR3 DNA sequence: TGTGCCAGCTCACCCTATAAAGAGACCCAGTACTTC. The encoded protein is CASSPYKETQYF.

The rearrangement links TRBV7-9 to TRBJ2-7; 11 bases align to TRBD2. The CDR3 sequence is 16 residues long. After removal of 8 bases from V and 0 bases from J, the junction contained 9 bases not matched to a gene. Germline CDR1 is SEHNR and CDR2 is FQNEAQ (reference sequence). CDR3 loop: CASGTSGFTSSYEQYF. The CDR3, as DNA: TGTGCCAGCGGGACTAGCGGATTTACTAGCTCCTACGAGCAGTACTTC.

This clonotype appeared a single time. The chain joins TRBV6-1 to TRBJ1-3, with TRBD1 as a possible D gene (5 bases). V shed 7 bases and J shed 2 bases, with 12 bases lying between them. The CDR3 totals 14 residues. CDR1 and CDR2 from the germline V gene are MNHNS and SASEGT. CDR3 residues: CASTLRDAGNTIYF. The CDR3 DNA follows: TGTGCCAGCACCCTACGGGACGCTGGAAACACCATATATTTT.

The J gene is TRBJ2-7, the V gene TRBV7-9; no clear D. CDR1 SEHNR and CDR2 FQNEAQ come from the germline V gene (reference sequence). CDR3 length: 13 amino acids. V lost 6 bases to trimming and J lost 2 bases, with 11 bases between them. The CDR3 is CASRLSNAYEQYF. The CDR3 bases are TGTGCCAGCAGATTGAGCAACGCCTACGAGCAGTACTTC.

The V call is TRBV4-3, the J call TRBJ2-1; a weak D match, TRBD2 (6 bases). V was pared by 5 bases and J by 1 base, with 12 bases between. Germline lookup yields CDR1 LGHNA and CDR2 YSLEER. The CDR3 spans 15 residues. The CDR3 nucleotides are TGCGCCAGCAGCAGGGGAGGCCCTTCCTACAATGAGCAGTTCTTC. Amino acid sequence: CASSRGGPSYNEQFF.

V is TRBV10-3 and J is TRBJ1-3, with TRBD1 identical over 8 bases. The CDR3 has 14 amino acids. The germline gives CDR1 ENHRY, CDR2 SYGVKD. V was pared by 6 bases and J by 0 bases, with 1 base of the junction left unmatched. CDR3 sequence reads: CAIRGTGSGNTIYF. The CDR3 DNA reads TGTGCCATCAGAGGGACAGGCTCTGGAAACACCATATATTTT.

This chain joins TRBV12-3 or TRBV12-4 and TRBJ2-5, with no clear D. V lost 8 bases and J 5 bases, leaving 18 bases between the germline ends. The CDR3 consists of 14 residues. CDR3 in amino acids: CASLVAAPEETQYF. CDR3 nucleotides: TGTGCCAGCCTTGTTGCGGCGCCAGAGGAGACCCAGTACTTC.

In its sample, this clonotype was seen a few times. V and J are TRBV20-1 and TRBJ2-1; D uncertain. Trimming removed 4 bases at V and 1 base at J, with 11 bases between. Germline V gene lookup returns CDR1 DFQATT and CDR2 SNEGSKA (reference sequence). This CDR3 region has 14 residues. The CDR3, as DNA: TGCAGTGCTACTCGACTGTTTTCCTACAATGAGCAGTTCTTC. Amino acids: CSATRLFSYNEQFF.

The chain employs TRBV5-4 and TRBJ2-5; weak D call: TRBD2 (5 bases). V lost 0 bases, J lost 6 bases, and 12 bases lay in between. CDR3 length equals 14 residues. CDR1 is SGHNT, CDR2 YYREEE, per germline (reference sequence). In nucleotides, the CDR3 is TGTGCCAGCAGCTTGGTGGGAGACGGGAAGACCCAGTACTTC. Protein product: CASSLVGDGKTQYF. Full variable domain (outside the CDR3, taken from reference TRBV5-4 and TRBJ2-5): ETGVTQSPTHLIKTRGQQVTLRCSSQSGHNTVSWYQQALGQGPQFIFQYYREEENGRGNFPPRFSGLQFPNYSSELNVNALELDDSALYLCASSLVGDGKTQYFGPGTRLLVL.

The chain joins TRBV28 to TRBJ2-7, with TRBD1 identical over 8 bases. After removal of 7 bases from V and 3 bases from J, the junction contained 8 bases not matched to a gene. CDR3 length: 14 amino acids. Germline CDR1 MDHEN, CDR2 SYDVKM. CDR3 coding DNA: TGTGCCAGCAATCCGGGACAGGACCACTACGAGCAGTACTTC. Protein sequence: CASNPGQDHYEQYF.

The rearrangement joins TRBV5-1 to TRBJ2-3; no firm D call. The length of the CDR3 is 16 residues. Germline values: CDR1 SGHRS, CDR2 YFSETQ. Trimming removed 0 bases at V and 1 base at J, with 12 bases between. The CDR3 sequence: CASSLDHPGGTDTQYF. The CDR3 DNA is TGCGCCAGCAGCTTGGACCACCCGGGCGGCACAGATACGCAGTATTTT.

This clonotype was counted between two and nine times. The junction and the germline gene differ at one end; a read error may be behind it. The gene calls are TRBV6-5 and TRBJ2-7; TRBD2 agrees at 7 bases. Germline CDR1 is MNHEY and CDR2 is SVGAGI. The CDR3 spans 13 residues. CDR3 coding DNA: TGTGCCAGCAGTTACTCGAATCTAGCGGAACCAACCTTC. This sequence encodes CASSYSNLAEPTF.